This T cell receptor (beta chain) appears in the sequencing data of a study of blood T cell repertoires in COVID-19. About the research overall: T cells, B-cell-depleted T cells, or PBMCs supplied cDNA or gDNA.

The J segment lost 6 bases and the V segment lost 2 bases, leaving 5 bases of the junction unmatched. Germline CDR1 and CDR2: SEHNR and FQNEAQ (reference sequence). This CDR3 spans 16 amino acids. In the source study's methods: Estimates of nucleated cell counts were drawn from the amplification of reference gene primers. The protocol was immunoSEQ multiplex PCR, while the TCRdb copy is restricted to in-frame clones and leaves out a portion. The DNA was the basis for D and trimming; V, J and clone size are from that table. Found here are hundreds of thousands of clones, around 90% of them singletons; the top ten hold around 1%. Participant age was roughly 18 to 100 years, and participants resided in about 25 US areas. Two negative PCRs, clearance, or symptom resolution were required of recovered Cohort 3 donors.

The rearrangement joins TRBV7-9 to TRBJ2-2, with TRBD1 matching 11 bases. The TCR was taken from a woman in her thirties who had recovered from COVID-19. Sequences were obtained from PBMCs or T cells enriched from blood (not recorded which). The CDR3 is CASSLKWTGGSGELFF. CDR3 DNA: TGTGCCAGCAGCTTAAAGTGGACAGGGGGCTCCGGGGAGCTGTTTTTT.